The sequence of this T cell receptor beta chain was determined in a study of T cells in Graves' hyperthyroidism and ophthalmopathy. Ophthalmopathy patients had moderate-to-severe active disease, CAS ≥3, NOSPECS ≥4, and disease duration under 3 months. Not enrolled were patients with uncontrolled infection, other autoimmune disease, pregnancy or lactation. Thyroid ultrasound and orbital computed tomography, with clinical symptoms and serum thyroxine and TRAb, informed diagnoses. Germline assignment: CDR1 LNHNV and CDR2 YYDKDF (reference sequence). V was cut by 2 bases and J by 2 bases, with 3 bases left in between. The CDR3 is 12 amino acids. What was amplified from RNA transcripts were TCR beta CDR3 regions. TCR CDR3 underwent first-round RT-PCR with the HTBI primer set. MiXCR was run by TCRdb on the multiplex PCR reads, yielding one entry per CDR3 protein. This table holds around 600,000 distinct CDR3 sequences, roughly 14% found once.

This clonotype showed up many times. The clonotype originates from a woman between 45 and 60 years old with Graves' ophthalmopathy. The sequenced sample was blood. The V call is TRBV15, the J call TRBJ2-5; D ambiguous. CDR3 sequence reads: CATSRHQETQYF. DNA for the CDR3: TGTGCCACCAGCAGACATCAAGAGACCCAGTACTTC.